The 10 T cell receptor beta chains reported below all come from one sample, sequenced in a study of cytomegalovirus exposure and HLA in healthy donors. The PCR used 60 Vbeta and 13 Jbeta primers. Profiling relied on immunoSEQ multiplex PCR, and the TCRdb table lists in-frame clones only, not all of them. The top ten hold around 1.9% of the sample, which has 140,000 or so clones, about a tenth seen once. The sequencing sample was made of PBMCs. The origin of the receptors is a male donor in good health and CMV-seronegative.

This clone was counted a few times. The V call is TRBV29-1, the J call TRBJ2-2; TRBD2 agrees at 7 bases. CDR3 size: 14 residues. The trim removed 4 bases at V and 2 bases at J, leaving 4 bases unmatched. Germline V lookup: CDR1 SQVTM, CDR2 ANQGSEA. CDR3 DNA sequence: TGCAGCGTTGGGCAGGGACTAAACACCGGGGAGCTGTTTTTT. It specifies CSVGQGLNTGELFF.

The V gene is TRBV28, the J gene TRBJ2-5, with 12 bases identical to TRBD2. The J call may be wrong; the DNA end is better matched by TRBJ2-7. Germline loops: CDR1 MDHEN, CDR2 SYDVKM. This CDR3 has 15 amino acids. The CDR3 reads CASSHLAGGVYEQYF. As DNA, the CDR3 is TGTGCCAGCAGTCACCTAGCGGGAGGGGTCTACGAGCAGTACTTC.

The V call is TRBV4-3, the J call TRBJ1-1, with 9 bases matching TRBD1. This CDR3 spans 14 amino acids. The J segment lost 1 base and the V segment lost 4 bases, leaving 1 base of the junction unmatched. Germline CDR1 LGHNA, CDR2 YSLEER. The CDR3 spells CASSPDRGNTEAFF. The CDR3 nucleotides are TGCGCCAGCAGCCCGGACAGGGGGAACACTGAAGCTTTCTTT.

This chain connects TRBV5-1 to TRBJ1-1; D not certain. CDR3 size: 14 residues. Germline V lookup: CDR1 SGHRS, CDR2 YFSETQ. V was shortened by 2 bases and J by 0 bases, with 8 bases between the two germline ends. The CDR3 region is CASSFDQLNTEAFF. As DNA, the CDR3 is TGCGCCAGCAGCTTTGATCAGTTGAACACTGAAGCTTTCTTT.

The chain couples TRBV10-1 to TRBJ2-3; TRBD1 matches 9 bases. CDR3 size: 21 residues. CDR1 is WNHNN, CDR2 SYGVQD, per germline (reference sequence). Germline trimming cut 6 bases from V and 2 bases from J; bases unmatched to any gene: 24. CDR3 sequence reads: CASRDQQGARQVSPLTDTQYF. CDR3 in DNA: TGCGCCAGCAGGGACCAACAGGGGGCGCGCCAAGTTTCTCCGCTCACAGATACGCAGTATTTT.

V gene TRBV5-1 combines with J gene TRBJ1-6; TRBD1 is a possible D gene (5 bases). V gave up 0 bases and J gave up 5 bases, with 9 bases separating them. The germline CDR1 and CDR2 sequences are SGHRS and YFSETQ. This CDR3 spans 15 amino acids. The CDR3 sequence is CASSLEGRDNSPLHF. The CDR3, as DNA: TGCGCCAGCAGCTTGGAGGGCAGGGATAATTCACCCCTCCACTTT.

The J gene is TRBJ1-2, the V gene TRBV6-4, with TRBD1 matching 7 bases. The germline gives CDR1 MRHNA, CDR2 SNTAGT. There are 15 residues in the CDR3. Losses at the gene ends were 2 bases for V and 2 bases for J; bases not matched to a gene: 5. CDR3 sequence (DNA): TGTGCCAGCAGTGACCCGCAGGGGGGAAACTATGGCTACACCTTC. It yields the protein CASSDPQGGNYGYTF.

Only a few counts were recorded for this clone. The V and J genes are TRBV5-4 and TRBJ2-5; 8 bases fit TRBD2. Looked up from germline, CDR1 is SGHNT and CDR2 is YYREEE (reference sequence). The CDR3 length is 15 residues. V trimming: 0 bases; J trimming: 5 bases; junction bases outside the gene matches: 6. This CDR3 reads CASSLGGSSGETQYF. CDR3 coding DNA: TGTGCCAGCAGCTTGGGAGGGTCTAGCGGGGAGACCCAGTACTTC.

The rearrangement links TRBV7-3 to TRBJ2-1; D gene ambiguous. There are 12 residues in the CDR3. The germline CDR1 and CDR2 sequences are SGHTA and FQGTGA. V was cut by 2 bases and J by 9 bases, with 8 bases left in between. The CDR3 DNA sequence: TGTGCCAGCAGCTTACGGTTTGGTGAGCAGTTCTTC. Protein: CASSLRFGEQFF.

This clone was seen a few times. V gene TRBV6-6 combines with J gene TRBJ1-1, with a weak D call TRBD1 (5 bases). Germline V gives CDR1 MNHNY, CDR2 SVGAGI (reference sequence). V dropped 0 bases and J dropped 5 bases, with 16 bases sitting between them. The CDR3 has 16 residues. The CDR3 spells CASSYSPPGSSTEAFF. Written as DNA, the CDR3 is TGTGCCAGCAGTTACTCGCCCCCAGGGTCTAGTACTGAAGCTTTCTTT.